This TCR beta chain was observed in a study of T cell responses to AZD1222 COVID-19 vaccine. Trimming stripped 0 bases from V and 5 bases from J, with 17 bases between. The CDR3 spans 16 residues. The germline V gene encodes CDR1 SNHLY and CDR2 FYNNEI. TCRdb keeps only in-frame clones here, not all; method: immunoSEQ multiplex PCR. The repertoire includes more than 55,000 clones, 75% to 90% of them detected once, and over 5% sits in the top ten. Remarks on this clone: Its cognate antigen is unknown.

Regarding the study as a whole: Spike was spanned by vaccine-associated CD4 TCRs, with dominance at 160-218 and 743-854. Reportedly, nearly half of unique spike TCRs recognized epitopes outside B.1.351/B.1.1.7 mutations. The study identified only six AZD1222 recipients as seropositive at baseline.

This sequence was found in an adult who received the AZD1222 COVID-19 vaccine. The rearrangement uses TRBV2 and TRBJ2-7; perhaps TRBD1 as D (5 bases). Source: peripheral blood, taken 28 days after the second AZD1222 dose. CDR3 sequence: CASSEAIQGYGDEQYF. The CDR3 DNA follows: TGTGCCAGCAGTGAAGCGATTCAGGGCTATGGGGACGAGCAGTACTTC.